This T cell receptor beta chain originates from a study of Tregs in tolerant kidney transplant recipients. Whole-study findings and limits: The most relevant donor-specific Treg TCRbeta repertoire apparently came from expansion with activated donor B cells.

To note about this clone: Antigen: not known.

Unmatched junction bases numbered 3, after V lost 5 bases and J lost 4 bases. Germline CDR1 reads SEHNR; CDR2 reads FQNEAQ (reference sequence). The CDR3 consists of 13 residues. The table came from immunoSEQ multiplex PCR; TCRdb's copy has only in-frame clones and leaves some out. The sample lists over 50,000 clones, more than 70% occurring once. The chain uses TRBV7-9 and TRBJ2-5; 8 nucleotides agree with TRBD2. Sample: CD4+ T cells from blood. This sequence originates from a human donor in good health. The CDR3 sequence is CASSTGLGETQYF. The DNA of the CDR3 is TGTGCCAGCAGCACGGGACTAGGAGAGACCCAGTACTTC.